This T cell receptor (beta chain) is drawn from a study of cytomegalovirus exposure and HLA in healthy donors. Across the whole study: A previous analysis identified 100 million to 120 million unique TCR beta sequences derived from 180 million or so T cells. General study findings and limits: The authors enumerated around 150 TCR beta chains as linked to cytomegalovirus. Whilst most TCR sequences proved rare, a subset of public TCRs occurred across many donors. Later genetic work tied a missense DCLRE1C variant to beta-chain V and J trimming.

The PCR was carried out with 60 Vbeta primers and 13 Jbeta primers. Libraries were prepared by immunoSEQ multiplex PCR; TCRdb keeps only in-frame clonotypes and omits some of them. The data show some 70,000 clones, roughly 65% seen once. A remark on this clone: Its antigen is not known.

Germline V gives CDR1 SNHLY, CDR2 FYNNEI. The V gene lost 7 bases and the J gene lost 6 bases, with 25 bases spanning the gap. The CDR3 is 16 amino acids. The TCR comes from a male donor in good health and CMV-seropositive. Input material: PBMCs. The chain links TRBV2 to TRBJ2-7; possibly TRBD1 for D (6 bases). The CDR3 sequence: CASIHDRGSIGFEQYF. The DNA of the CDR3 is TGTGCCAGCATCCACGATAGGGGGTCAATTGGGTTCGAGCAGTACTTC.